This record looks at one TCR beta chain sequence and its context. This CDR3 contains 15 residues. Trimming left V 9 bases short and J 0 bases short, with 15 bases between. Germline V gene data show CDR1 as LNHDA and CDR2 as SQIVND (reference sequence). The data belong to a study of lymphopenia after photon versus proton radiotherapy. Here immunoSEQ multiplex PCR was the method, and the copy in TCRdb shows in-frame clones only, minus some. The table includes around 29,000 clones, 90% to 95% detected once. This TCR came from a woman aged 50 to 60 with cholangiocarcinoma. The genes are TRBV19 and TRBJ1-3; possible D gene TRBD1, 6 bases. This specimen was peripheral blood, taken from a patient treated with photon-based radiotherapy. The CDR3 sequence: CARNRDLNSGNTIYF. The CDR3 DNA is TGTGCCAGGAACAGGGACCTGAACTCTGGAAACACCATATATTTT.